This is a list of T cell receptor beta chains from one sample in a study of OX40 agonist ivuxolimab in advanced cancers. The table came from immunoSEQ multiplex PCR; TCRdb's copy has only in-frame clones and leaves some out. The sample has about 26,000 clones, 70% to 80% seen once. The source material was CD4+ or CD8+ T cells sorted from blood, sampled in a trial of the OX40 agonist ivuxolimab. These TCRs come from an adult with an advanced solid tumor such as melanoma, head and neck, liver or kidney cancer. The CDR3 runs from the conserved cysteine through the conserved F or W. Fields, in order: D gene, clone size, V gene, J gene, CDR3 length, CDR3 DNA, CDR3 protein. A D gene is named only where the DNA matches it firmly. The listing skips clone size in some rows; elsewhere it reads once, few, many or a size class.

>NA|NA|TRBV5-1|TRBJ2-5|17
TGCGCCAGCAGCGAAAATGGGGCAGGTTTGGATGTAGAGACCCAGTACTTC
CASSENGAGLDVETQYF
>NA|NA|TRBV9|TRBJ2-7|15
TGTGCCAGCAGCGGCGGGGTGGGGTCGGACTACGAGCAGTACTTC
CASSGGVGSDYEQYF
>NA|NA|TRBV5-6|TRBJ1-2|14
TGTGCCAGCAGCTTGTGGGACCGAAACTATGGCTACACCTTC
CASSLWDRNYGYTF
>NA|NA|TRBV7-9|TRBJ1-5|14
TGTGCCAGCAGCTCCGGGAAGGTCAATCAGCCCCAGCATTTT
CASSSGKVNQPQHF
>NA|NA|TRBV15|TRBJ2-7|13
TGTGCCACCAGCAGGTACAGCTCCTACGAGCAGTACTTC
CATSRYSSYEQYF
>NA|NA|TRBV11-2|TRBJ2-5|12
TGTGCCAGCAGCTTACCTGAAGAGACCCAGTACTTC
CASSLPEETQYF
>NA|NA|TRBV7-9|TRBJ2-7|15
TGTGCCAGCAGCTTCTCGGCAGGGGTTGGCTCCGAGCAGTACTTC
CASSFSAGVGSEQYF
>TRBD1|NA|TRBV7-6|TRBJ1-1|18
TGTGCCAGCAGCGGCGACCGAGACAGGGTGGTTAAGAACACTGAAGCTTTCTTT
CASSGDRDRVVKNTEAFF
>NA|NA|TRBV27|TRBJ2-7|13
TGTGCCAGCAGTTTTGCCCCGCCATACGAGCAGTACTTC
CASSFAPPYEQYF
>TRBD1|once|TRBV7-2|TRBJ1-1|14
TGTGCCAGCAGACTAGGACAGGGTAAAGCTGAAGCTTTCTTT
CASRLGQGKAEAFF
>NA|NA|TRBV5-1|TRBJ2-7|15
TGCGCCAGCAGCTTGCTTCAGGGGTTAACCTACGAGCAGTACTTC
CASSLLQGLTYEQYF
>NA|many|TRBV6-1|TRBJ2-2|15
TGTGCCAGCACCCCACAGGGATCGAACACCGGGGAGCTGTTTTTT
CASTPQGSNTGELFF
>NA|NA|TRBV30|TRBJ1-4|15
TGTGCCTGGAGTGTGGGCACCGGACCGAATGAAAAACTGTTTTTT
CAWSVGTGPNEKLFF
>NA|NA|TRBV7-9|TRBJ2-5|15
TGTGCCAGCAGCTTAGAAGCATGGGGGGCAGAGACCCAGTACTTC
CASSLEAWGAETQYF
>NA|once|TRBV29-1|TRBJ2-3|13
TGCAGCGGTAATGTTGCCGTAACAGATACGCAGTATTTT
CSGNVAVTDTQYF
>NA|NA|TRBV19|TRBJ2-7|12
TGTGCCAGTAGTAGTGATTCCTACGAGCAGTACTTC
CASSSDSYEQYF
>NA|NA|TRBV6-1|TRBJ1-2|12
TGTGCCAGCAGTGAGGGGTCCTATGGCTACACCTTC
CASSEGSYGYTF
>NA|few|TRBV27|TRBJ1-5|14
TGTGCCAGCAGTTTATTAGGGAAAAATCAGCCCCAGCATTTT
CASSLLGKNQPQHF
>TRBD1|NA|TRBV11-2|TRBJ1-1|12
TGTGCCAGCAGGGACAGGGTTACTGAAGCTTTCTTT
CASRDRVTEAFF
>NA|NA|TRBV30|TRBJ2-1|12
TGTGCCTGGAGTTGGCAGGCACAGGAGCAGTTCTTC
CAWSWQAQEQFF
>NA|NA|TRBV28|TRBJ1-3|17
TGTGCCAGCAGTTTCCTATCTGAACCGGGAGGAGGAAACACCATATATTTT
CASSFLSEPGGGNTIYF
>TRBD1|once|TRBV2|TRBJ2-7|14
TGTGCCAGCAGTGCTGACGGACAGGGTTACGAGCAGTACTTC
CASSADGQGYEQYF
>NA|NA|TRBV5-6|TRBJ2-7|14
TGTGCCAGCCGCCAGGCGTTGAGCTCCTACGAGCAGTACTTC
CASRQALSSYEQYF
>NA|NA|TRBV28|TRBJ2-7|10
TGTGCCAGCAGCCGTCTTGAGCAGTACTTC
CASSRLEQYF
>TRBD2|medium-sized|TRBV10-3|TRBJ2-5|18
TGTGCCATCAGTGTGGGGGTCTCGGGACTAGCGGGGGAAGAGACCCAGTACTTC
CAISVGVSGLAGEETQYF
>NA|NA|TRBV9|TRBJ2-7|15
TGTGCCAGCAGCGTAGAGGGGGGGAGCTCCTACGAGCAGTACTTC
CASSVEGGSSYEQYF
>NA|NA|TRBV10-3|TRBJ1-5|15
TGTGCCATCAGTGATCTGGGACATAAGGATCAGCCCCAGCATTTT
CAISDLGHKDQPQHF
>TRBD1|NA|TRBV10-1|TRBJ2-7|13
TGCGCCAGCAGCGGGGACAGGGTCTACGAGCAGTACTTC
CASSGDRVYEQYF
>TRBD1|few|TRBV5-1|TRBJ2-3|16
TGCGCCAGCAGCCTCAGACAGGGGTCATACACAGATACGCAGTATTTT
CASSLRQGSYTDTQYF
>TRBD2|NA|TRBV5-1|TRBJ2-1|16
TGCGCCAGCAGCTTGCCTAGCGGGGGGGTCTACAATGAGCAGTTCTTC
CASSLPSGGVYNEQFF
>NA|once|TRBV18|TRBJ2-1|16
TGTGCCAGCTCCCCACCTGGCGGAAGCTCCTACAATGAGCAGTTCTTC
CASSPPGGSSYNEQFF
>NA|once|TRBV1|TRBJ1-5|17
TGCACCAGCAGCCAAGATCGGGGACAGGGGAAGGATCAGCCCCAGCATTTT
CTSSQDRGQGKDQPQHF
>NA|NA|TRBV21-1|TRBJ2-4|16
TGTGCCAGCAGCAAAGAAAATGGCGGGCGGATAAACATTCAGTACTTC
CASSKENGGRINIQYF
>NA|NA|TRBV6-1|TRBJ1-6|17
TGTGCCAGCAGTGAAGTTCGGGGCAGGGGCGATAATTCACCCCTCCACTTT
CASSEVRGRGDNSPLHF
>NA|NA|TRBV4-1|TRBJ1-5|15
TGCGCCAGCAGCCATGTTCAGGGGCCCAATCAGCCCCAGCATTTT
CASSHVQGPNQPQHF
>NA|NA|TRBV9|TRBJ2-3|14
TGTGCCAGCAGCGTGGGGGAGTATGCAGATACGCAGTATTTT
CASSVGEYADTQYF
>NA|NA|TRBV4-2|TRBJ1-1|16
TGTGCCAGCAGCCAAGATGTTCGGGGGATGAACACTGAAGCTTTCTTT
CASSQDVRGMNTEAFF
>TRBD1|medium-sized|TRBV2|TRBJ1-5|15
TGTGCCAGCCGAAAGGGGGCGAAGAGCAATCAGCCCCAGCATTTT
CASRKGAKSNQPQHF
>NA|NA|TRBV2|TRBJ2-7|14
TGTGCCAGCCGGGTGGCAGGAGGTTTGTACGAGCAGTACTTC
CASRVAGGLYEQYF
>TRBD2|NA|TRBV10-1|TRBJ2-1|16
TGCGCCAGCAGTGGGGCACTAGCGGGGCGATACAATGAGCAGTTCTTC
CASSGALAGRYNEQFF
>NA|NA|TRBV7-3|TRBJ2-1|13
TGTGCCAGCAGCCCGTGGACGGGTTATGAGCAGTTCTTC
CASSPWTGYEQFF
>NA|NA|TRBV28|TRBJ2-1|15
TGTGCCAGCAGCCTCGGATTTAGCGAGTACAATGAGCAGTTCTTC
CASSLGFSEYNEQFF
>NA|NA|TRBV4-2|TRBJ1-2|16
TGTGCCAGCAGCCAAGATGCTGGGGGGCGCGTCTATGGCTACACCTTC
CASSQDAGGRVYGYTF
>NA|once|TRBV5-1|TRBJ2-1|12
TGCGCCAGCAGCCTCACCCGGGGGGAGCAGTTCTTC
CASSLTRGEQFF
>NA|NA|TRBV2|TRBJ2-1|13
TGTGCCAGCAGCGTGGGTTCGTACAATGAGCAGTTCTTC
CASSVGSYNEQFF
>NA|NA|TRBV5-1|TRBJ2-7|15
TGCGCCAGCAGCTTGGCCGGGAGTCCCACCTACGAGCAGTACTTC
CASSLAGSPTYEQYF
>NA|NA|TRBV5-6|TRBJ1-2|12
TGTGCCAGCAGACGGGGAAACTATGGCTACACCTTC
CASRRGNYGYTF
>TRBD1|once|TRBV4-2|TRBJ2-6|16
TGTGCCAGCAGCCAAGTTGACAGGGCTGGGGCCAACGTCCTGACTTTC
CASSQVDRAGANVLTF
>NA|NA|TRBV4-1|TRBJ2-7|14
TGCGCCAGCAGCCAAGATTCCGTTTACTACGAGCAGTACTTC
CASSQDSVYYEQYF
>TRBD1|few|TRBV7-6|TRBJ2-2|16
TGTGCCAGCAACGAGAATGCAGGGGGCAACACCGGGGAGCTGTTTTTT
CASNENAGGNTGELFF
>TRBD1|once|TRBV4-1|TRBJ1-2|17
TGCGCCAGCAGCCAAGGATCTGAGACAGGGGTCTGGTATGGCTACACCTTC
CASSQGSETGVWYGYTF
>NA|NA|TRBV23-1|TRBJ1-5|18
TGCGCCAGCAGCCCCCCCAAAGGGTCTGCTTATAGCAATCAGCCCCAGCATTTT
CASSPPKGSAYSNQPQHF
>NA|NA|TRBV5-6|TRBJ2-1|15
TGTGCCAGCAGCATACCGGAGGGATTGGACAATGAGCAGTTCTTC
CASSIPEGLDNEQFF
>NA|NA|TRBV2|TRBJ2-5|16
TGTGCCAGCAACACACCTTCACAGGGCACCCAAGAGACCCAGTACTTC
CASNTPSQGTQETQYF
>NA|NA|TRBV9|TRBJ2-3|18
TGTGCCAGCAGCGTAGTACCGGGAGCAAAAGCGGGCACAGATACGCAGTATTTT
CASSVVPGAKAGTDTQYF